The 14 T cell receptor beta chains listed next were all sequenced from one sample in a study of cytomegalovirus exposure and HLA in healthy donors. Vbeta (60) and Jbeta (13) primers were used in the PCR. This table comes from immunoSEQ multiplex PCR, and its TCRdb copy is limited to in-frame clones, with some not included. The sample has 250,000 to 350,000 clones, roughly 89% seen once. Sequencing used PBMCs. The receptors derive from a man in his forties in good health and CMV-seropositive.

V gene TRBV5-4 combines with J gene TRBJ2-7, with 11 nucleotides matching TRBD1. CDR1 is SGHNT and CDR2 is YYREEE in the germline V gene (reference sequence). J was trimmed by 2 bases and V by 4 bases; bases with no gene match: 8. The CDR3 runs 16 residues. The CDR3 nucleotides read TGTGCCAGCAGCCCGGAAGGGGACAGGGGGGCCTACGAGCAGTACTTC. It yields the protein CASSPEGDRGAYEQYF.

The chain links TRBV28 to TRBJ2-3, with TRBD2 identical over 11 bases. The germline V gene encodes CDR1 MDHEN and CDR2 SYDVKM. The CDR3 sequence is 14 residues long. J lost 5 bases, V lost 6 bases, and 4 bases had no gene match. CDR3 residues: CASRVAGGQDTQYF. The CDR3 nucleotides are TGTGCCAGCAGGGTAGCGGGAGGGCAAGATACGCAGTATTTT.

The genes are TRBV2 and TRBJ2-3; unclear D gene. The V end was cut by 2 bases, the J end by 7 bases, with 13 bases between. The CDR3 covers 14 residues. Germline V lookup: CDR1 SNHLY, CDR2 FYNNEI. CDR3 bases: TGTGCCAGCAGTGAATTGGCGGTTGTGAATACGCAGTATTTT. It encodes CASSELAVVNTQYF.

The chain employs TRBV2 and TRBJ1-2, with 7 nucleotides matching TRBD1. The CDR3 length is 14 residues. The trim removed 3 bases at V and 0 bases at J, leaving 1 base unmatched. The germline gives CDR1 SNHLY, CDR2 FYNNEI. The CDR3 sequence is CASSEDRSNYGYTF. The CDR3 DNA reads TGTGCCAGCAGTGAGGACAGGTCTAACTATGGCTACACCTTC.

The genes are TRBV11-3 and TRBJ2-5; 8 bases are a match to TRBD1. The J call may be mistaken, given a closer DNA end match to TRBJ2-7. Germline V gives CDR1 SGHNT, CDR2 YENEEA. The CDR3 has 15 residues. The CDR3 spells CASSPKWDRSYEQYF. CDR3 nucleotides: TGTGCCAGCAGTCCCAAATGGGACAGGTCCTACGAGCAGTACTTC.

CDR3 protein: CATRERTLSYEQYF. CDR3 DNA: TGTGCCACCAGGGAGCGGACTCTCTCCTACGAGCAGTACTTC. V and J are TRBV15 and TRBJ2-7, with D perhaps TRBD2 (5 bases). There are 14 residues in the CDR3. Germline V gene lookup returns CDR1 LNHNV and CDR2 YYDKDF (reference sequence). Trimming stripped 6 bases from V and 0 bases from J, with 12 bases between.

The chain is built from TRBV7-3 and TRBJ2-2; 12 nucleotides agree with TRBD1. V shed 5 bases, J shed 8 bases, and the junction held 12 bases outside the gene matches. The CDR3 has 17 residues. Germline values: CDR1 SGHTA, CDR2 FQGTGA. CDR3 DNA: TGTGCCAGCAGCCCCCAGACGGGGGACAGGGGGCCGGGGGAGCTGTTTTTT. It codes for CASSPQTGDRGPGELFF.

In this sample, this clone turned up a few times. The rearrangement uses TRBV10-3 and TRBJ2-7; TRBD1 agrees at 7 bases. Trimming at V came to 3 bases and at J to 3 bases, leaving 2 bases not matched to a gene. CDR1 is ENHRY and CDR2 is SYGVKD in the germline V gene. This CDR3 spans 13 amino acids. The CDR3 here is CAISERQGYEQYF. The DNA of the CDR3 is TGTGCCATCAGTGAACGACAGGGCTACGAGCAGTACTTC.

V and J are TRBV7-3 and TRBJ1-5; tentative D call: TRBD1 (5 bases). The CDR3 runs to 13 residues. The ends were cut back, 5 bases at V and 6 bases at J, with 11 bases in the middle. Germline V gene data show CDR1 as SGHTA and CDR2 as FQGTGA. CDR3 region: CASSPTQGQPQHF. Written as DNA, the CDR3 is TGTGCCAGCAGCCCCACCCAGGGTCAGCCCCAGCATTTT.

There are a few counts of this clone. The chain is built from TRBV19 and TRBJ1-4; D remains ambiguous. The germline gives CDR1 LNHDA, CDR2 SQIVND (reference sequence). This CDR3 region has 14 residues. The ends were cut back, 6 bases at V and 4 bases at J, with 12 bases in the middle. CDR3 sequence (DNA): TGTGCCAGTAGCCTGGGCCGGAATAATGAAAAACTGTTTTTT. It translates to CASSLGRNNEKLFF.

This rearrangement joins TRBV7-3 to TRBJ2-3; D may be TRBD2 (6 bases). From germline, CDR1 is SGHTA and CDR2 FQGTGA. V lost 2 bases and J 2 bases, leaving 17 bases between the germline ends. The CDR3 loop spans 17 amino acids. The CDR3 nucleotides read TGTGCCAGCAGCTTACTGCCCTGGGACTCCAACACAGATACGCAGTATTTT. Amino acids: CASSLLPWDSNTDTQYF.

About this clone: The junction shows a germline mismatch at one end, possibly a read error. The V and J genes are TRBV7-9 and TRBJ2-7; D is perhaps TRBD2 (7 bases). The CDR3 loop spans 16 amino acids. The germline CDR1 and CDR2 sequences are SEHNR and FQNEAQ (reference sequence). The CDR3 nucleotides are TGTTCCAGCAGCTTTGCAGGGGCGGGAGTCGGCTACGAGCAGTACTTC. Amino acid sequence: CSSSFAGAGVGYEQYF.

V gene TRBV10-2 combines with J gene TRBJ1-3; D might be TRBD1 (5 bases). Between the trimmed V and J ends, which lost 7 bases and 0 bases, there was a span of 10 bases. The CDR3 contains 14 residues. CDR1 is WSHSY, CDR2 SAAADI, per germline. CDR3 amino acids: CASNPQDSGNTIYF. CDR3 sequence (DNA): TGCGCCAGCAACCCACAGGACTCTGGAAACACCATATATTTT.

CDR3 sequence (DNA): TGTGCCAGCTCACCCGGACTGTGGGCTCTAGCAGGCGATACGCAGTATTTT. Amino acid sequence: CASSPGLWALAGDTQYF. V gene TRBV18 combines with J gene TRBJ2-3; D perhaps matches TRBD2 (5 bases). V lost 3 bases, J lost 6 bases, and 22 bases lay in between. Germline CDR1 reads KGHSH; CDR2 reads LQKENI. The CDR3 loop spans 17 amino acids. Full variable domain (remainder filled in from reference TRBV18 and TRBJ2-3): NAGVMQNPRHLVRRRGQEARLRCSPMKGHSHVYWYRQLPEEGLKFMVYLQKENIIDESGMPKERFSAEFPKEGPSILRIQQVVRGDSAAYFCASSPGLWALAGDTQYFGPGTRLTVL.